Given below is one T cell receptor (beta chain) in context. Its specificity is not known. The time point was: time of PML onset. Between about 15 and 60 months of natalizumab therapy passed before PML developed in these natalizumab-treated patients. Sequencing used immunoSEQ multiplex PCR; TCRdb keeps in-frame clones, though not all of them. The profile shows 25,000 to 35,000 clones, more than 85% of them singletons. These data originate in a study of multiple sclerosis patients with progressive multifocal leukoencephalopathy. Broader study findings: Preferential TRBV-TRBJ pairings or common gene usage were not detected at PML. Before and during natalizumab, the clones expanded at PML already existed.

The CDR3 runs to 15 residues. V shed 0 bases and J shed 4 bases, with 8 bases lying between them. Germline CDR1 is SGDLS and CDR2 is YYNGEE. The sample here was PBMCs, taken from a patient treated with natalizumab. The sequence came from a human donor with progressive multifocal leukoencephalopathy. This chain uses TRBV9 with TRBJ2-6; D is uncertain. CDR3: CASSVGPLGANVLTF. CDR3 in DNA: TGTGCCAGCAGCGTAGGGCCCCTCGGGGCCAACGTCCTGACTTTC.